Shown below are 17 T cell receptor beta chains from a single sample sequenced in a study of blood T cell repertoires in COVID-19 (dated by TCRdb to between 2020 and 2021). The library was made by the immunoSEQ multiplex PCR assay. In TCRdb, the immuneACCESS table is reduced to in-frame sequences with V and J assigned. These tables do not hold every clone; where another copy was compared, an unresolved V gene accounts for under half, and the others remain unexplained. This sample lists tens of thousands of clones; about nine tenths were detected once. The ten biggest clones cover about 4.8% of the sample. Sequenced: peripheral blood. These receptors were collected from a man in his sixties with COVID-19, enrolled during active disease.

This chain joins TRBV14 and TRBJ2-1, with D maybe TRBD2 (5 bases). CDR1 is SGHDN and CDR2 is FVKESK in the germline V gene. The CDR3 spans 15 residues. V was pared by 0 bases and J by 10 bases, with 16 bases between. CDR3: CASSQDYGGRWEQFF. In DNA form, the CDR3 reads TGTGCCAGCAGCCAAGATTACGGAGGACGTTGGGAGCAGTTCTTC.

This chain joins TRBV25-1 and TRBJ2-7, with D tentatively TRBD2 (5 bases). V was pared by 1 base and J by 2 bases, with 9 bases between. This CDR3 has 14 amino acids. The germline CDR1 and CDR2 sequences are MGHDK and SYGVNS. This CDR3 is CASSEWRGTYEQYF. The CDR3 DNA follows: TGTGCCAGCAGTGAATGGAGAGGGACCTACGAGCAGTACTTC.

This clone came up once. The rearrangement links TRBV27 to TRBJ2-2; D unclear. The ends were cut back, 1 base at V and 7 bases at J, with 10 bases in the middle. Germline V gene sequence: CDR1 MNHEY, CDR2 SMNVEV (reference sequence). This CDR3 is built from 14 residues. The CDR3 bases are TGTGCCAGCAGTTTATACCCCCCGAGCGGGGAGCTGTTTTTT. Encoded protein: CASSLYPPSGELFF.

The chain uses TRBV5-1 and TRBJ2-7, with a possible D match to TRBD2 (6 bases). Germline CDR1 is SGHRS and CDR2 is YFSETQ. Trimming removed 0 bases at V and 2 bases at J, with 9 bases between. The CDR3 spans 14 residues. The CDR3: CASSLVGSPYEQYF. CDR3 nucleotides: TGCGCCAGCAGCTTGGTCGGGAGTCCCTACGAGCAGTACTTC.

This chain links TRBV5-4 with TRBJ1-4, with a tentative D call TRBD1 (5 bases). This CDR3 has 15 amino acids. In germline, CDR1 is SGHNT, CDR2 YYREEE (reference sequence). V lost 1 base and J lost 7, with 14 bases in between. The CDR3 here is CASSLWGGRVEKLFF. In DNA, the CDR3 is TGTGCCAGCAGCTTGTGGGGTGGCAGGGTTGAAAAACTGTTTTTT. The whole variable domain, filled in from reference TRBV5-4 and TRBJ1-4, reads ETGVTQSPTHLIKTRGQQVTLRCSSQSGHNTVSWYQQALGQGPQFIFQYYREEENGRGNFPPRFSGLQFPNYSSELNVNALELDDSALYLCASSLWGGRVEKLFFGSGTQLSVL.

The rearrangement links TRBV5-1 to TRBJ1-5, with D possibly TRBD1 on 6 matching bases. The CDR3 loop spans 14 amino acids. Trimming took off 4 bases at V and 0 bases at J, with 8 bases between the two ends. CDR1 and CDR2 (germline): SGHRS, YFSETQ. The CDR3 sequence: CASSPDSSNQPQHF. In nucleotides, the CDR3 is TGCGCCAGCAGCCCGGACAGTAGCAATCAGCCCCAGCATTTT.

This chain uses TRBV19 with TRBJ2-5; D gene unclear. The V gene's germline CDR1 is LNHDA and CDR2 SQIVND (reference sequence). This CDR3 spans 14 amino acids. Deletions cut 5 bases from V and 4 bases from J, with 14 bases between. CDR3 coding DNA: TGTGCCAGTAGTTTTATCGGGTCCTCAGAGACCCAGTACTTC. Translating gives CASSFIGSSETQYF.

The chain is built from TRBV7-2 and TRBJ2-5; TRBD2 agrees at 10 bases. The J segment lost 3 bases and the V segment lost 5 bases, leaving 12 bases of the junction unmatched. The germline V gene encodes CDR1 SGHTA and CDR2 FQGNSA. This CDR3 spans 17 amino acids. This chain's CDR3 is CASSPQSEREGKETQYF. The CDR3 nucleotides are TGTGCCAGCAGCCCCCAGAGTGAGCGGGAGGGGAAAGAGACCCAGTACTTC.

V is TRBV11-2 and J is TRBJ2-1; 8 nucleotides line up with TRBD2. Trimming removed 1 base from V and 5 bases from J; junction bases left unmatched: 10. The CDR3 consists of 17 residues. CDR1 is SGHAT, CDR2 FQNNGV, per germline. CDR3 loop: CASSLVYTGGPNNEQFF. The CDR3 coding sequence is TGTGCCAGCAGCTTAGTTTACACGGGAGGGCCGAACAATGAGCAGTTCTTC.

The chain carries TRBV5-1 and TRBJ2-7; tentative D call: TRBD2 (5 bases). V shed 2 bases and J shed 0 bases, with 9 bases lying between them. The CDR3 loop spans 14 amino acids. CDR1 and CDR2 from the germline V gene are SGHRS and YFSETQ. The CDR3, as DNA: TGCGCCAGCAGCTTCGACGGAGGCTCCTACGAGCAGTACTTC. Protein product: CASSFDGGSYEQYF.

This chain links TRBV11-2 with TRBJ2-1, with TRBD1 matching 7 bases. The CDR3 loop spans 15 amino acids. V lost 1 base and J lost 9; bases outside the gene matches: 9. From germline, CDR1 is SGHAT and CDR2 FQNNGV. CDR3 bases: TGTGCCAGCAGCTTAGGTTCTTTAGGGGGCCTTGAGCAGTTCTTC. This encodes CASSLGSLGGLEQFF.

The sample holds one count of this clone. This chain links TRBV9 with TRBJ2-1; possibly TRBD2 for D (5 bases). Trimming pared 0 bases from V and 7 bases from J, leaving 20 bases between. From germline, CDR1 is SGDLS and CDR2 YYNGEE. The CDR3 extends over 17 amino acids. The CDR3 here is CASSVARGLRGWNEQFF. The CDR3 DNA is TGTGCCAGCAGCGTAGCTCGTGGTCTACGGGGATGGAATGAGCAGTTCTTC.

V and J are TRBV2 and TRBJ1-2, with 9 nucleotides matching TRBD1. The CDR3 spans 13 residues. The germline V gene has CDR1 SNHLY and CDR2 FYNNEI. Trimming removed 11 bases from V and 8 bases from J; junction bases left unmatched: 12. The CDR3 loop is CAPGGTGYRGYTF. The CDR3 DNA follows: TGTGCCCCTGGGGGGACAGGGTACCGAGGCTACACCTTC.

The chain joins TRBV7-2 to TRBJ1-5; the D gene is possibly TRBD1 (6 bases). Per the germline V gene, CDR1 is SGHTA and CDR2 is FQGNSA. Deletions cut 5 bases from V and 0 bases from J, with 11 bases between. The CDR3 has 15 residues. CDR3 DNA sequence: TGTGCCAGCAGCCAACAGGGCAGTAGCAATCAGCCCCAGCATTTT. Translating gives CASSQQGSSNQPQHF. The variable domain in full, completed from reference TRBV7-2 and TRBJ1-5, reads GAGVSQSPSNKVTEKGKDVELRCDPISGHTALYWYRQSLGQGLEFLIYFQGNSAPDKSGLPSDRFSAERTGGSVSTLTIQRTQQEDSAVYLCASSQQGSSNQPQHFGDGTRLSIL.

J is TRBJ1-4 and V is TRBV27; TRBD1 agrees at 7 bases. V lost 7 bases and J lost 7; bases outside the gene matches: 12. The CDR3 loop spans 15 amino acids. Germline CDR1 and CDR2: MNHEY and SMNVEV (reference sequence). This CDR3 is CASTIRKGAGEKLFF. Written as DNA, the CDR3 is TGTGCCAGCACCATACGAAAGGGGGCGGGTGAAAAACTGTTTTTT.

V gene TRBV6-5 combines with J gene TRBJ1-3, with no clear D. There are 12 residues in the CDR3. Germline V gene sequence: CDR1 MNHEY, CDR2 SVGAGI. V dropped 7 bases and J dropped 2 bases, with 6 bases sitting between them. The CDR3 nucleotides read TGTGCCAGCAAACCAGCTGGAAACACCATATATTTT. It yields the protein CASKPAGNTIYF.

The V and J genes are TRBV11-2 and TRBJ2-7; 11 positions match TRBD2. V lost 5 bases to trimming and J lost 0 bases; unmatched junction nucleotides: 6. Per germline, CDR1 SGHAT and CDR2 FQNNGV. The CDR3 has 16 residues. CDR3 coding DNA: TGTGCCAGCAGCCCTCAGACTAGCGGGATCTCCTACGAGCAGTACTTC. This encodes CASSPQTSGISYEQYF. The variable domain in full, with the rest retrieved from reference TRBV11-2 and TRBJ2-7, is EAGVAQSPRYKIIEKRQSVAFWCNPISGHATLYWYQQILGQGPKLLIQFQNNGVVDDSQLPKDRFSAERLKGVDSTLKIQPAKLEDSAVYLCASSPQTSGISYEQYFGPGTRLTVT.